This T cell receptor (beta chain) was sequenced for a study of vaccination effects on CD4 cells after COVID-19. A word on this clone: Its antigen is as yet unknown.

Antigen-specific CD4+ T cells expanded by the ViraFEST assay with viral peptide pools were then sequenced. Investigators separated out CD4+ T cells once 9 to 11 days of culture had passed. Participants were vaccinated with two doses of either the BNT162b2 or mRNA-1273 vaccine. Using immunoSEQ multiplex PCR, the repertoire was profiled, and TCRdb retains in-frame clones only, with some absent. This sample has roughly 56,000 clones, with 55% to 85% found just once. Source: CD4+ T cells from PBMCs cultured with HCoV-229E spike peptides, taken after COVID-19 vaccination. This TCR came from a human donor who received a COVID-19 vaccine.

CDR3 sequence: CASRRETSGGRYGYTF. The CDR3 DNA reads TGTGCCAGCAGACGGGAAACGTCAGGGGGACGCTATGGCTACACCTTC. V gene TRBV5-6 combines with J gene TRBJ1-2; 7 nucleotides agree with TRBD1. This CDR3 is 16 amino acids long. Trimming at V came to 5 bases and at J to 4 bases, leaving 14 bases not matched to a gene. The V gene's germline CDR1 is SGHDT and CDR2 YYEEEE.